This T cell receptor (beta chain) was obtained from a study of human T cells and chemical hapten exposure. In the study overall: The sensitizing agent was 2% DPC, placed on about 2 cm by about 2 cm of upper inner arm skin.

Noted time point: patch test 3, about 24 weeks after DPC sensitization. Treatment indicated: therapeutic diphenylcyclopropenone sensitization with weekly scalp DPC. TCRdb used MiXCR to reprocess the RACE reads, holding one entry per CDR3 protein. The sample gives about 190,000 distinct CDR3 sequences, about 22% of which show up once; under 2.5% is in the top ten. The CDR3 is 18 amino acids. Looked up from germline, CDR1 is MNHEY and CDR2 is SVGAGI. V was cut by 8 bases and J by 5 bases, with 30 bases left in between. The specimen comprised whole blood, sampled in connection with sensitization to the hapten diphenylcyclopropenone (DPC). This chain joins TRBV6-5 and TRBJ1-2, with a weak D call TRBD1 (5 bases). The TCR sequence derives from a woman aged 40 to 49 with alopecia areata. Some clones in this sample may be carry-over from other donors' samples. The CDR3, as DNA: TGTGCCAGCCCCTACCTCAAAGCACCAGGGAAGGGAGATTATGGCTACACCTTC. Translating it yields CASPYLKAPGKGDYGYTF.